This TCR beta chain was captured by sequencing in a study of blood T cell repertoires in COVID-19. Sequencing was performed with immunoSEQ multiplex PCR; in TCRdb, only in-frame clones are kept and a portion is missing. The sample lists roughly 200,000 clones, roughly nine tenths occurring once. This TCR was sampled from a woman in her forties or fifties in a cohort exposed to, infected with or recovered from COVID-19 (not recorded which). Specimen: PBMCs or T cells enriched from blood (not recorded which).

The CDR3 DNA sequence: TGTGCCAGCAGCCCGAACCTAGGACCGGGAAGGTACGAGCAGTACTTC. This translates into CASSPNLGPGRYEQYF. This chain joins TRBV7-9 and TRBJ2-7; a weak D match, TRBD2 (5 bases). Germline V gives CDR1 SEHNR, CDR2 FQNEAQ (reference sequence). The CDR3 is 16 amino acids. The V end lost 5 bases, the J end lost 4 bases, and 21 bases lay between the germline ends.